A single T cell receptor beta chain is shown here with its context. Its antigen is as yet unknown. J lost 5 bases, V lost 0 bases, and 11 bases had no gene match. Germline V gene lookup returns CDR1 LGHDT and CDR2 YNNKEL (reference sequence). This CDR3 has 18 residues. Treatment noted: some 19 received Ad26.COV2.S at low or high dose, single or two shots; roughly five received placebo; per-sample allocation not given. Samples came from day 63 after the first vaccine or placebo injection. The data were produced by immunoSEQ multiplex PCR, yet TCRdb's version contains in-frame clones alone and is incomplete. The sample includes about 350,000 clones, 80% to 90% of them seen just once. These data are taken from a study of Ad26.COV2.S vaccination and SARS-CoV-2 variants. Study summary: Ad26.COV2.S given intramuscularly, once or twice 56 days apart.

Overall study findings and caveats: Considerable breadth of spike-specific CD8+ and CD4+ T cell responses has reportedly been documented following vaccination.

The chain joins TRBV3-1 (or the pseudogene TRBV3-2) to TRBJ2-5, with 11 bases matching TRBD2. The source of this sequence is a person aged 18-65 years who received the Ad26.COV2.S COVID-19 vaccine or a placebo. Sequencing was performed on peripheral blood, taken in a trial of Ad26.COV2.S vaccine versus placebo. The DNA of the CDR3 is TGTGCCAGCAGCCAAGATAGGGATAGCGGGAGGGCCCGGGAGACCCAGTACTTC. Its protein is CASSQDRDSGRARETQYF.